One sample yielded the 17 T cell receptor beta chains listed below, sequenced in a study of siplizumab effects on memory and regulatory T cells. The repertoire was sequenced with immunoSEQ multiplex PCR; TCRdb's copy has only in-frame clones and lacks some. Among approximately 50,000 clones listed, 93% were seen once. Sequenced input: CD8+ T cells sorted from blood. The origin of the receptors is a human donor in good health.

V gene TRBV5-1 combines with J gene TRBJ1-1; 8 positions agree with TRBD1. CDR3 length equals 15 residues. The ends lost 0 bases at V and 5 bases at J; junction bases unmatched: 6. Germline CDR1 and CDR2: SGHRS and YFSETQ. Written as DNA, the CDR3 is TGCGCCAGCAGCTTGGGAGACAGGGGAGTAACTGAAGCTTTCTTT. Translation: CASSLGDRGVTEAFF.

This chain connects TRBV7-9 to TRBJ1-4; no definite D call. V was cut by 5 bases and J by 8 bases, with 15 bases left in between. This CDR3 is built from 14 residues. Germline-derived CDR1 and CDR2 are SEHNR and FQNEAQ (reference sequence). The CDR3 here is CASSIDMEKEKLFF. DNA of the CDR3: TGTGCCAGCAGCATCGACATGGAGAAAGAAAAACTGTTTTTT.

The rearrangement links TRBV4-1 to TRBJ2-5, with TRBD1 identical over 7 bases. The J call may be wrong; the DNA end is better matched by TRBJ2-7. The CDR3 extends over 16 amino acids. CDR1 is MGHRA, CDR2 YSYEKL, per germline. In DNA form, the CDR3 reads TGCGCCAGCAGCCAAATTTTGGGACAGAACGGATACGAGCAGTACTTC. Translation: CASSQILGQNGYEQYF.

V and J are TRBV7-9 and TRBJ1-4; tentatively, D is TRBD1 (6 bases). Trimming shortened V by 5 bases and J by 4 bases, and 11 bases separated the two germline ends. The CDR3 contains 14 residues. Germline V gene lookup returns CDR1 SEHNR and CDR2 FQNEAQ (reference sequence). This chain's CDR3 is CASSLTGHNEKLFF. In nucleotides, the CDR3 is TGTGCCAGCAGCCTGACAGGTCATAATGAAAAACTGTTTTTT.

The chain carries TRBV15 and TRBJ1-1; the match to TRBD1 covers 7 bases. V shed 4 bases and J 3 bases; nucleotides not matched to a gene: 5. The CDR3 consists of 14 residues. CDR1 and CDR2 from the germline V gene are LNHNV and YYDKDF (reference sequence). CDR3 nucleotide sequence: TGTGCCACCAGCACCCGTACAGGGGACACTGAAGCTTTCTTT. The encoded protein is CATSTRTGDTEAFF.

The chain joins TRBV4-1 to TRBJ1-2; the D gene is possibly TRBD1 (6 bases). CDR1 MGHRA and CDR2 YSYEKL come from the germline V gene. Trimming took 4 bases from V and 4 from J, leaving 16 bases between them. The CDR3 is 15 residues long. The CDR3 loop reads CASSLRRDIGYGYTF. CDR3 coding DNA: TGCGCCAGCAGCCTTCGCCGGGACATCGGCTATGGCTACACCTTC.

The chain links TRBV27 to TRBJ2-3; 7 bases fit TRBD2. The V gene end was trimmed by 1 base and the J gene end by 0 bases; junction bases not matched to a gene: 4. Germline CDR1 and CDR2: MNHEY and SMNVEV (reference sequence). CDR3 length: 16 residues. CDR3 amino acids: CASSLFPSGSTDTQYF. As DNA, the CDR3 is TGTGCCAGCAGTTTATTTCCTAGCGGCAGCACAGATACGCAGTATTTT.

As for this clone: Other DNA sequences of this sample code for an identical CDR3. Written as DNA, the CDR3 is TGCAGCGTTGAACTGACAGGGGAAGAGACCCAGTACTTC. This codes for CSVELTGEETQYF. The rearrangement uses TRBV29-1 and TRBJ2-5, with 8 nucleotides matching TRBD1. V lost 2 bases, J lost 3 bases, and 2 bases stayed unmatched. CDR1 is SQVTM, CDR2 ANQGSEA, per germline. This CDR3 has 13 amino acids.

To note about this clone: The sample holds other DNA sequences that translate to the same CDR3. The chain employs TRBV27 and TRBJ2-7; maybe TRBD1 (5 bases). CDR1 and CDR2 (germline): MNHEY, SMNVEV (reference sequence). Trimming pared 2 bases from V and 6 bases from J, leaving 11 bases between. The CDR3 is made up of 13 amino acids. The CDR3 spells CASSLLGESEQYF. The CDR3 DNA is TGTGCCAGCAGTTTACTAGGGGAAAGCGAGCAGTACTTC.

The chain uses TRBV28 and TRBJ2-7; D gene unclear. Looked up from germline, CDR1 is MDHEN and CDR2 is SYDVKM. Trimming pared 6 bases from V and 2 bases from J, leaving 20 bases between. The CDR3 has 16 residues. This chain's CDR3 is CASRHQADLGTYEQYF. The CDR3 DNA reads TGTGCCAGCAGGCATCAGGCCGACCTGGGGACCTACGAGCAGTACTTC. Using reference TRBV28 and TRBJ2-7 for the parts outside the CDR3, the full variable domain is DVKVTQSSRYLVKRTGEKVFLECVQDMDHENMFWYRQDPGLGLRLIYFSYDVKMKEKGDIPEGYSVSREKKERFSLILESASTNQTSMYLCASRHQADLGTYEQYFGPGTRLTVT.

This chain's CDR3 is CASSSGVRTDTQYF. DNA of the CDR3: TGTGCCAGCAGTTCCGGGGTTCGCACAGATACGCAGTATTTT. The V and J genes are TRBV28 and TRBJ2-3, with D maybe TRBD2 (5 bases). Trimming left V 4 bases short and J 1 base short, with 9 bases between. The CDR3 extends over 14 amino acids. CDR1 is MDHEN, CDR2 SYDVKM, per germline.

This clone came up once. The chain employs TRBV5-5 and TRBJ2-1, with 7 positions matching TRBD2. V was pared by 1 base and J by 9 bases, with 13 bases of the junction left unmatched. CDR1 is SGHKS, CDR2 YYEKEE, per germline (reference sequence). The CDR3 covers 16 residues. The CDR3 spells CASSLIGGGPVPEQFF. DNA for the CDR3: TGTGCCAGCAGCTTGATTGGGGGAGGGCCTGTTCCTGAGCAGTTCTTC.

The CDR3 loop reads CASSVAWRGVDEQFF. The CDR3 nucleotides read TGTGCCAGCAGCGTAGCCTGGAGGGGGGTCGATGAGCAGTTCTTC. V gene TRBV9 combines with J gene TRBJ2-1; D possibly uses TRBD1 or TRBD2 (6 bases each). The CDR3 runs to 15 residues. From germline, CDR1 is SGDLS and CDR2 YYNGEE. V was shortened by 0 bases and J by 8 bases, with 15 bases between the two germline ends.

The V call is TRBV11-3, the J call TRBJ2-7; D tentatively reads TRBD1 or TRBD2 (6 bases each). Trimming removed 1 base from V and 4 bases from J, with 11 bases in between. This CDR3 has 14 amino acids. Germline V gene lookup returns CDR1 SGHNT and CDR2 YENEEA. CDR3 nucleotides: TGTGCCAGCAGCTTAGGATGGGGGGCTTACGAGCAGTACTTC. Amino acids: CASSLGWGAYEQYF.

This chain's CDR3 is CASSLLTGGETQYF. The CDR3 DNA sequence: TGTGCCAGCAGCCTATTGACAGGAGGGGAGACCCAGTACTTC. The gene calls are TRBV11-2 and TRBJ2-5; D is perhaps TRBD1 or TRBD2 (6 bases each). Per germline, CDR1 SGHAT and CDR2 FQNNGV. V was shortened by 5 bases and J by 5 bases, with 15 bases between the two germline ends. The CDR3 contains 14 residues.

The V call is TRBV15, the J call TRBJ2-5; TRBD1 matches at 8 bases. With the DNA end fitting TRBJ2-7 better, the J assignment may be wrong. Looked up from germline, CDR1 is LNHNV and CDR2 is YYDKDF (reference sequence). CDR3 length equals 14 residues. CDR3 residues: CATSRGTGSNEQYF. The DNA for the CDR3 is TGTGCCACCAGCAGAGGGACAGGGTCCAACGAGCAGTACTTC.

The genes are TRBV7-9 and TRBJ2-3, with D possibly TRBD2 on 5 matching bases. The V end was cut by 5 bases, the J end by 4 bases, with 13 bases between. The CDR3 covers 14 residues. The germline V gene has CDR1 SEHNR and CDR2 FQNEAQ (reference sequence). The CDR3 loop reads CASSQWEFSDTQYF. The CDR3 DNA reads TGTGCCAGCAGCCAGTGGGAGTTTTCAGATACGCAGTATTTT. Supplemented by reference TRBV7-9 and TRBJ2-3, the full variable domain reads DTGVSQNPRHKITKRGQNVTFRCDPISEHNRLYWYRQTLGQGPEFLTYFQNEAQLEKSRLLSDRFSAERPKGSFSTLEIQRTEQGDSAMYLCASSQWEFSDTQYFGPGTRLTVL.